This is a list of T cell receptor beta chains from one sample in a study of cytomegalovirus exposure and HLA in healthy donors. The data were produced by immunoSEQ multiplex PCR, yet TCRdb's version contains in-frame clones alone and is incomplete. The data show 150,000 to 200,000 clones, with about 80% seen just once and 2% to 2.5% held by the top ten. The specimen sequenced was PBMCs. These receptors were obtained from a woman aged 25 to 39 in good health and CMV-seronegative. Each CDR3 is given with its conserved first and last residue. Fields, in order: CDR3 DNA, CDR3 protein, clone size, D gene, V gene, J gene. The D gene is left open where the match is weak. Clone size, where shown, is once, few, many, or a class for clones that have expanded.

TGTGCCAGCAGCCGGACCGGGACAGGGACCTTATTTTATGGCTACACCTTC	CASSRTGTGTLFYGYTF	few	TRBD1	TRBV28	TRBJ1-2
TGCGCCAGCAGGGCGGGAGATTTTCCAGATACGCAGTATTTT	CASRAGDFPDTQYF	-	TRBD2	TRBV5-1	TRBJ2-3
TGTGCCAGCAGCTTAGCGGTGACAGGTTCCTACAATGAGCAGTTCTTC	CASSLAVTGSYNEQFF	-	-	TRBV11-2	TRBJ2-1
TGTGCCAGCAGTGGCGGACAGGGAGTCAGCGGGGAGCTGTTTTTT	CASSGGQGVSGELFF	-	TRBD1	TRBV6-5	TRBJ2-2
TGCGCCAGCAGCCAAGGGGGACAGGGTCGAGGAAACATTCAGTACTTC	CASSQGGQGRGNIQYF	-	TRBD1	TRBV4-3	TRBJ2-4
TGTGCCAGCAGCTTAGTGGGTTGGGGGGGGACTAGCACAGATACGCAGTATTTT	CASSLVGWGGTSTDTQYF	-	TRBD2	TRBV7-8	TRBJ2-3
TGTGCCAGCAGCTCCCGGGACAGGGGGGCAGATACGCAGTATTTT	CASSSRDRGADTQYF	-	TRBD1	TRBV9	TRBJ2-3
TGTGCCAGCAGTTACAATGTCGGAGGGGCCGGGGAGCTGTTTTTT	CASSYNVGGAGELFF	-	-	TRBV6-6	TRBJ2-2
TGCGCCAGCAGCCATCTTAGCGGGGGGGCTTATGAGCAGTTCTTC	CASSHLSGGAYEQFF	-	TRBD2	TRBV4-1	TRBJ2-1
TGTGCCAGCTCACCACCGAGGGGGGGACTAGCGGGACATACGCAGTATTTT	CASSPPRGGLAGHTQYF	-	TRBD2	TRBV18	TRBJ2-3
TGTGCCAGCAGCTCTGACACCTCTGGGGCCAACGTCCTGACTTTC	CASSSDTSGANVLTF	-	-	TRBV7-2	TRBJ2-6
TGTGCCAGCAGGAAGCCAGGGGGCTATGTGAACACTGAAGCTTTCTTT	CASRKPGGYVNTEAFF	-	TRBD1	TRBV5-5	TRBJ1-1
TGTGCCAGCAGACGTACCGGGACAGGGAATCGAGAGACCCAGTACTTC	CASRRTGTGNRETQYF	-	TRBD1	TRBV7-2	TRBJ2-5
TGTGCCAGCAGTGAAGCTCGCGGAAATAATTCACCCCTCCACTTT	CASSEARGNNSPLHF	-	-	TRBV2	TRBJ1-6
TGTGCCAGCAGGCGTACTAGCGAGAGCACAGATACGCAGTATTTT	CASRRTSESTDTQYF	-	TRBD2	TRBV6-5	TRBJ2-3
TGTGCCAGCTCACCACCGTCAGGTGGGTACGAGCAGTACTTC	CASSPPSGGYEQYF	-	-	TRBV18	TRBJ2-7
TGTGCCAGCTCACCTTCGTACTATGGCTACACCTTC	CASSPSYYGYTF	-	-	TRBV18	TRBJ1-2
TGTGCCAGCAGTGAAGCGATAGGGACAGGGATCCACACCTACGAGCAGTACTTC	CASSEAIGTGIHTYEQYF	-	TRBD1	TRBV6-1	TRBJ2-7
TGTGCCAGCCACACGGGAGGTTGGACCCAGTACTTC	CASHTGGWTQYF	-	TRBD2	TRBV7-2	TRBJ2-5
TGTGCAAGTCGCTTAGCCACCTTTCCAGGGTCTCTTCCCTACGAGCAGTACTTC	CASRLATFPGSLPYEQYF	-	-	TRBV12-2	TRBJ2-7
TGCAGCGTATTACGGGGAAGTCCCACAGATACGCAGTATTTT	CSVLRGSPTDTQYF	-	-	TRBV29-1	TRBJ2-3
TGTGCCAGCAGCTTAGTTAGTTCGGGGTCCGGAAACACCATATATTTT	CASSLVSSGSGNTIYF	-	-	TRBV7-2	TRBJ1-3
TGTGCCAGCAGCTTAAGGTTCGGTAGCGGGAGGGACTACGAGCAGTACTTC	CASSLRFGSGRDYEQYF	-	TRBD2	TRBV7-9	TRBJ2-7
TGCAGCGTTGCCAGAGCTCAGGGGAACTACGGCGAGCAGTACTTC	CSVARAQGNYGEQYF	few	-	TRBV29-1	TRBJ2-7
TGTGCCAGCAGTTCTATTGGACAGAGGAACACTGAAGCTTTCTTT	CASSSIGQRNTEAFF	-	-	TRBV28	TRBJ1-1
TGCGCCAGCAGCCAAGAAAGGGACATGGGGATCTACGAGCAGTACTTC	CASSQERDMGIYEQYF	-	-	TRBV4-1	TRBJ2-7
TGTGCCAGCAGCTTACAGGACAGGGGGTATTACAATGAGCAGTTCTTC	CASSLQDRGYYNEQFF	-	TRBD1	TRBV11-2	TRBJ2-1
TGTGCCAGCAGCTTTGCTGGGACTGGGGCCAACGGCCTGACTTTC	CASSFAGTGANGLTF	-	-	TRBV5-6	TRBJ2-6
TGTGCCAGTAGTCCACTAGCGGGATACACCGGGGAGCGGTTTTTT	CASSPLAGYTGERFF	-	TRBD2	TRBV19	TRBJ2-2
TGCGCCAGCAGCACCCGACAGGGGGCGGCCACCGGGGAGCTGTTTTTT	CASSTRQGAATGELFF	-	TRBD1	TRBV4-3	TRBJ2-2
TGTGCCAGCAGTTTCCGACAGGGTAGCACTGAAGCTTTCTTT	CASSFRQGSTEAFF	-	TRBD1	TRBV28	TRBJ1-1
TGCGCCAGCAGCCAAGAGGGGAACAGAGGGTATGGCTACACCTTC	CASSQEGNRGYGYTF	-	-	TRBV4-1	TRBJ1-2
TGTGCCAGCAGCCCCTTTCGGGACAACTACAATGAGCAGTTCTTC	CASSPFRDNYNEQFF	many	-	TRBV11-2	TRBJ2-1
TGCAGCGTTCTATCGGAGGGTCATGAGCAGTTCTTC	CSVLSEGHEQFF	-	-	TRBV29-1	TRBJ2-1
TGTTCCAGCAGCTTAGTCGTTTCCTACAATGAGCAGTTCTTC	CSSSLVVSYNEQFF	-	-	TRBV7-9	TRBJ2-1
TGTGCCAGCAGCCAGGGGGCCGACACTGAAGCTTTCTTT	CASSQGADTEAFF	few	TRBD1	TRBV7-8	TRBJ1-1
TGTGCCAGCAGTGGAGACAGGGGGAGAGGGGCAGATACGCAGTATTTT	CASSGDRGRGADTQYF	-	TRBD1	TRBV2	TRBJ2-3
TGTGCCAGCTCCGGGGGGCGAGGCCAAGAGACCCAGTACTTC	CASSGGRGQETQYF	few	-	TRBV18	TRBJ2-5
TGCGCCAGCAGCTGGCAGGTCTACAATGAGCAGTTCTTC	CASSWQVYNEQFF	few	-	TRBV5-1	TRBJ2-1
TGTGCCAGCAGTTTCGGGGACAGCTCCTACAATGAGCAGTTCTTC	CASSFGDSSYNEQFF	-	TRBD1	TRBV28	TRBJ2-1
TGTGCCAGCAGCGCCGGCGGTAACACCTACGAGCAGTACTTC	CASSAGGNTYEQYF	-	-	TRBV7-2	TRBJ2-7
TGTGCCAGCAGCTCGACAGGGGGCGCAAGGGCCGGGGAGCTGTTTTTT	CASSSTGGARAGELFF	-	TRBD1	TRBV5-6	TRBJ2-2
TGTGCCAGCAGTTTGGGCAGGGCGCATGAAAAACTGTTTTTT	CASSLGRAHEKLFF	-	-	TRBV27	TRBJ1-4
TGTGCCAGTAGCTTACAGGGAAGGAGCTATGGCTACACCTTC	CASSLQGRSYGYTF	-	-	TRBV19	TRBJ1-2